This T cell receptor beta chain stems from a study of blood T cell repertoires in COVID-19. Overall study context: Samples of COVID-19 (acute and convalescent) were obtained from the United States, Italy and Spain.

Seattle-derived patients entered the study during active infection and were followed longitudinally. The authors' processing: How many nucleated cells were present was estimated from reference gene primer amplification. Sequencing was performed with immunoSEQ multiplex PCR; in TCRdb, only in-frame clones are kept and a portion is missing. V, J and clone size are taken as reported in that table, and D and trimming were inferred from the DNA itself. The sample shows fewer than 450,000 clones, around 88% of them seen only once. This clone came up once. Sequenced: peripheral blood. The sequence derives from a woman aged 45-59 years with COVID-19, enrolled during active disease.

The CDR3: CASIGTGRAEAFF. In nucleotides, the CDR3 is TGTGCCAGCATTGGGACAGGGAGGGCTGAAGCTTTCTTT. This chain connects TRBV6-5 to TRBJ1-1; TRBD1 aligns across 9 bases. The CDR3 runs 13 residues. V lost 7 bases, J lost 6 bases, and 6 bases stayed unmatched. Germline V CDR1 and CDR2: MNHEY, SVGAGI.